These 18 T cell receptor beta chains were all obtained from the same sample, sequenced in a study of blood T cell repertoires in COVID-19. The method was immunoSEQ multiplex PCR; TCRdb's version includes in-frame clones alone and lacks a portion of them. The sample has about 280,000 clones, approximately 88% seen once; the top ten hold approximately 6%. The specimen sequenced was PBMCs or T cells enriched from blood (not recorded which). All receptors derive from a woman between 40 and 55 years old who had recovered from COVID-19.

This clone was seen a single time. The rearrangement links TRBV4-1 to TRBJ2-1, with 9 bases fitting TRBD2. J lost 4 bases, V lost 1 base, and 14 bases had no gene match. The CDR3 has 19 residues. Looked up from germline, CDR1 is MGHRA and CDR2 is YSYEKL. The CDR3 loop reads CASSQGFSGGRAGYNEQFF. CDR3 nucleotide sequence: TGCGCCAGCAGCCAAGGGTTCTCTGGCGGGAGGGCCGGGTACAATGAGCAGTTCTTC.

The chain combines TRBV30 with TRBJ2-3, with D possibly TRBD1 on 5 matching bases. V lost 0 bases and J lost 2, with 12 bases in between. CDR1 and CDR2 from the germline V gene are GTSNPN and SVGIG (reference sequence). The CDR3 extends over 15 amino acids. CDR3 nucleotides: TGTGCCTGGAGTGTGAAACAGGCGCCCACAGATACGCAGTATTTT. Its translation is CAWSVKQAPTDTQYF.

The chain uses TRBV7-2 and TRBJ2-1; tentative D call: TRBD2 (5 bases). This CDR3 spans 15 amino acids. Germline V gene data show CDR1 as SGHTA and CDR2 as FQGNSA. V dropped 5 bases and J dropped 8 bases, with 19 bases sitting between them. In DNA, the CDR3 is TGTGCCAGCAGCCCCCTCGGACTGGGTATCGATGAGCAGTTCTTC. Its protein product is CASSPLGLGIDEQFF.

The chain couples TRBV5-6 to TRBJ2-1; TRBD2 matches 7 bases. With V trimmed by 2 bases and J by 5 bases, 7 bases remained unmatched. Germline V lookup: CDR1 SGHDT, CDR2 YYEEEE. The CDR3 loop spans 15 amino acids. This chain's CDR3 is CASSFRTSTHNEQFF. CDR3 nucleotides: TGTGCCAGCAGCTTCAGGACTAGTACACACAATGAGCAGTTCTTC.

J is TRBJ2-3 and V is TRBV3-1 (or the pseudogene TRBV3-2); 7 bases match TRBD2. V was pared by 2 bases and J by 0 bases, with 5 bases of the junction left unmatched. Per the germline V gene, CDR1 is LGHDT and CDR2 is YNNKEL (reference sequence). This CDR3 spans 16 amino acids. CDR3 residues: CASSQTLGGSTDTQYF. The DNA for the CDR3 is TGTGCCAGCAGCCAAACGCTGGGGGGGAGCACAGATACGCAGTATTTT.

The chain employs TRBV10-3 and TRBJ1-6, with 8 bases aligning to TRBD1. J was trimmed by 6 bases and V by 3 bases; bases with no gene match: 4. CDR3 length equals 15 residues. Germline V gene data show CDR1 as ENHRY and CDR2 as SYGVKD. CDR3 bases: TGTGCCATCAGTGAACAGGGGGGAGGTAATTCACCCCTCCACTTT. Its translation: CAISEQGGGNSPLHF.

The chain employs TRBV12-5 and TRBJ2-3; D not resolved. The V gene's germline CDR1 is LGHNT and CDR2 FRNRAP. The V and J ends lost 6 bases and 2 bases respectively, with 12 bases between them. The CDR3 totals 14 residues. Here the CDR3 DNA reads TGTGCTAGTGGCGCAGATAGCTTCACAGATACGCAGTATTTT. Protein sequence: CASGADSFTDTQYF.

The rearrangement links TRBV7-2 to TRBJ2-1, with 8 nucleotides matching TRBD1. The CDR3 is 14 residues long. The V segment lost 4 bases and the J segment 6 bases; nucleotides outside the gene matches: 5. Looked up from germline, CDR1 is SGHTA and CDR2 is FQGNSA. Here the CDR3 reads CASSSRQGFNEQFF. The CDR3 DNA follows: TGTGCCAGCAGCTCCAGACAGGGGTTCAATGAGCAGTTCTTC.

The chain has TRBV2 and TRBJ1-4, with 7 bases lining up with TRBD1. Germline V gene lookup returns CDR1 SNHLY and CDR2 FYNNEI. The J segment lost 6 bases and the V segment lost 1 base, leaving 2 bases of the junction unmatched. The CDR3 is 14 residues long. CDR3 sequence: CASSEGGQYEKLFF. CDR3 nucleotides: TGTGCCAGCAGTGAAGGGGGACAGTATGAAAAACTGTTTTTT.

This rearrangement joins TRBV2 to TRBJ2-1; tentatively, D is TRBD1 (5 bases). Trimming took off 3 bases at V and 8 bases at J, with 5 bases between the two ends. This CDR3 comprises 11 residues. Germline V CDR1 and CDR2: SNHLY, FYNNEI. DNA for the CDR3: TGTGCCAGCAGTGACAGGGATGAGCAGTTCTTC. Protein product: CASSDRDEQFF. The variable domain in full, completed from reference TRBV2 and TRBJ2-1, reads EPEVTQTPSHQVTQMGQEVILRCVPISNHLYFYWYRQILGQKVEFLVSFYNNEISEKSEIFDDQFSVERPDGSNFTLKIRSTKLEDSAMYFCASSDRDEQFFGPGTRLTVL.

The chain uses TRBV7-9 and TRBJ2-3; D uncertain. Trimming stripped 9 bases from V and 6 bases from J, with 10 bases between. The CDR3 is 11 residues long. CDR1 is SEHNR and CDR2 is FQNEAQ in the germline V gene (reference sequence). This chain's CDR3 is CASRLEDTQYF. DNA of the CDR3: TGTGCCAGTCGATTAGAGGATACGCAGTATTTT.

The chain combines TRBV5-6 with TRBJ2-3, with 7 positions matching TRBD2. Trimming removed 2 bases from V and 1 base from J; junction bases left unmatched: 1. Per the germline V gene, CDR1 is SGHDT and CDR2 is YYEEEE. This CDR3 comprises 14 residues. CDR3 DNA sequence: TGTGCCAGCAGCTTTCTAGCGGGCACAGATACGCAGTATTTT. The encoded protein is CASSFLAGTDTQYF.

This clone was counted once. The chain couples TRBV4-3 to TRBJ2-2, with 8 nucleotides matching TRBD1. Germline V gives CDR1 LGHNA, CDR2 YSLEER. Losses at the gene ends were 0 bases for V and 3 bases for J; bases not matched to a gene: 6. The CDR3 is 17 residues long. In DNA form, the CDR3 reads TGCGCCAGCAGCCAAGAGGTGGGACAGGACTACACCGGGGAGCTGTTTTTT. Translating gives CASSQEVGQDYTGELFF.

The V gene is TRBV4-3, the J gene TRBJ2-5; D may be TRBD1 (6 bases). The V gene lost 3 bases and the J gene lost 6 bases, with 11 bases spanning the gap. The length of the CDR3 is 13 residues. Germline-derived CDR1 and CDR2 are LGHNA and YSLEER. The CDR3: CASSQGRGQTQYF. The CDR3 DNA follows: TGCGCCAGCAGCCAGGGCAGGGGACAGACCCAGTACTTC.

The V call is TRBV7-3, the J call TRBJ2-3, with TRBD2 matching 9 bases. V shed 2 bases and J 3 bases; nucleotides not matched to a gene: 6. This CDR3 has 16 residues. In germline, CDR1 is SGHTA, CDR2 FQGTGA. This CDR3 reads CASSLGGRAGTDTQYF. The CDR3 DNA sequence: TGTGCCAGCAGCTTAGGCGGGAGGGCCGGGACAGATACGCAGTATTTT. The whole variable domain, filled in from reference TRBV7-3 and TRBJ2-3, reads GAGVSQTPSNKVTEKGKYVELRCDPISGHTALYWYRQSLGQGPEFLIYFQGTGAADDSGLPNDRFFAVRPEGSVSTLKIQRTERGDSAVYLCASSLGGRAGTDTQYFGPGTRLTVL.

This clone was detected only once. V is TRBV28 and J is TRBJ2-7; D perhaps matches TRBD1 (6 bases). The CDR3 contains 14 residues. Germline V gene sequence: CDR1 MDHEN, CDR2 SYDVKM. Trimming took 5 bases from V and 3 from J, leaving 14 bases between them. As DNA, the CDR3 is TGTGCCAGCAGTCGAGGGGGTTCGGGCTACGAGCAGTACTTC. Protein: CASSRGGSGYEQYF.

CDR3 residues: CATSRARGPYEQYF. The CDR3 nucleotides read TGTGCCACCAGCAGAGCCAGGGGCCCCTACGAGCAGTACTTC. This rearrangement joins TRBV15 to TRBJ2-7, with D maybe TRBD1 (6 bases). Trimming shortened V by 1 base and J by 2 bases, and 9 bases separated the two germline ends. This CDR3 spans 14 amino acids. Looked up from germline, CDR1 is LNHNV and CDR2 is YYDKDF (reference sequence). Together with reference TRBV15 and TRBJ2-7, the CDR3 gives the full variable domain: DAMVIQNPRYQVTQFGKPVTLSCSQTLNHNVMYWYQQKSSQAPKLLFHYYDKDFNNEADTPDNFQSRRPNTSFCFLDIRSPGLGDTAMYLCATSRARGPYEQYFGPGTRLTVT.

This chain connects TRBV28 to TRBJ1-4; a possible D gene is TRBD1 (6 bases). Germline-derived CDR1 and CDR2 are MDHEN and SYDVKM. Trimming shortened V by 7 bases and J by 7 bases, and 19 bases separated the two germline ends. This CDR3 region has 15 residues. The CDR3 bases are TGTGCCAGCACCCGGGCGGGGGAGGGGGGTGAAAAACTGTTTTTT. This encodes CASTRAGEGGEKLFF.